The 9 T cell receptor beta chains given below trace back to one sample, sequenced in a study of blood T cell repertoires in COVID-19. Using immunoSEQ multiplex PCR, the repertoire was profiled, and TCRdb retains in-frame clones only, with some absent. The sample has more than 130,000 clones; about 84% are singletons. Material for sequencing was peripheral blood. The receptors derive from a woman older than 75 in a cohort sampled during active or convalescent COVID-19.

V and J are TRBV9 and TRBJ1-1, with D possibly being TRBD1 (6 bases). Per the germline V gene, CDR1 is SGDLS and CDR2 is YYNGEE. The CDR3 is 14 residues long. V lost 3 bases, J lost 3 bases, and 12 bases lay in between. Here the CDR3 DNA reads TGTGCCAGCAGCGGCCGGGACACCTACACTGAAGCTTTCTTT. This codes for CASSGRDTYTEAFF.

The CDR3 region has the DNA TGTGCCAGTAGTATAGGCCTCGTGTTCGGACAGGGGAGGGAAGAGACCCAGTACTTC. Protein product: CASSIGLVFGQGREETQYF. This chain joins TRBV19 and TRBJ2-5; TRBD1 aligns across 9 bases. The CDR3 extends over 19 amino acids. V shed 1 base and J 3 bases; nucleotides not matched to a gene: 15. Germline lookup yields CDR1 LNHDA and CDR2 SQIVND (reference sequence).

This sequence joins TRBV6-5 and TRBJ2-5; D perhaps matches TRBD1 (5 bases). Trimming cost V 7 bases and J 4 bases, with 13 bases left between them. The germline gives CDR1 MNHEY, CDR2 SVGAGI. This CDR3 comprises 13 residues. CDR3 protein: CASIRGWLETQYF. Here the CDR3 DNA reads TGTGCCAGCATAAGGGGATGGTTAGAGACCCAGTACTTC.

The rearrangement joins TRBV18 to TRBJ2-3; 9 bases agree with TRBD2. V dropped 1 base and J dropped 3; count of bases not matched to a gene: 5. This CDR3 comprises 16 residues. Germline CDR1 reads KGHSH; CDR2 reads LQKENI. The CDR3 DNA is TGTGCCAGCTCACCACTAGCGGGGGTTGTTACAGATACGCAGTATTTT. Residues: CASSPLAGVVTDTQYF.

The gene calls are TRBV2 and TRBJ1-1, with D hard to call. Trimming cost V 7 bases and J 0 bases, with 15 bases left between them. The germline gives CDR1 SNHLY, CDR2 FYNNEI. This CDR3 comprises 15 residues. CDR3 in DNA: TGTGCCAGCATAGTGGGCAGCTCTTTGAACACTGAAGCTTTCTTT. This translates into CASIVGSSLNTEAFF.

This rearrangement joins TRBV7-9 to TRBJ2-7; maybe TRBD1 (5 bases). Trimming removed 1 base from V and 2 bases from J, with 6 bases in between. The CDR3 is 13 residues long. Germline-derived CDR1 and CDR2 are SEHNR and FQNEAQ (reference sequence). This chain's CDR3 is CASSLVGAYEQYF. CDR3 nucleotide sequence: TGTGCCAGCAGCTTAGTAGGGGCCTACGAGCAGTACTTC.

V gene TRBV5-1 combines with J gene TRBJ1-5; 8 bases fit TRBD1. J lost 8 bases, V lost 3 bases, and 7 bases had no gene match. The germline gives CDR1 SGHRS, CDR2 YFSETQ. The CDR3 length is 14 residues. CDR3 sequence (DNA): TGCGCCAGCAGCTACGGACAGGGCGGGGAGCCCCAGCATTTT. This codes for CASSYGQGGEPQHF.

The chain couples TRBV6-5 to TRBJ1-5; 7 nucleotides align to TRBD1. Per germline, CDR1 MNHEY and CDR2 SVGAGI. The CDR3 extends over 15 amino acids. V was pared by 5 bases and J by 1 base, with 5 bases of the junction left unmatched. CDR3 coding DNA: TGTGCCAGCAGTACGCAGGGGGGCAGCAATCAGCCCCAGCATTTT. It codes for CASSTQGGSNQPQHF.

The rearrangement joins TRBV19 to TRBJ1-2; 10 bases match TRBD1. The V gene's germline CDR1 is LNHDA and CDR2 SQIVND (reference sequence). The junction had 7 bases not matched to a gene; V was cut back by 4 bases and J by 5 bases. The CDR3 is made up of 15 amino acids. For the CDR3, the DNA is TGTGCCAGTAGTAGAGGACAGGGGGTAGAGTATGGCTACACCTTC. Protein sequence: CASSRGQGVEYGYTF.